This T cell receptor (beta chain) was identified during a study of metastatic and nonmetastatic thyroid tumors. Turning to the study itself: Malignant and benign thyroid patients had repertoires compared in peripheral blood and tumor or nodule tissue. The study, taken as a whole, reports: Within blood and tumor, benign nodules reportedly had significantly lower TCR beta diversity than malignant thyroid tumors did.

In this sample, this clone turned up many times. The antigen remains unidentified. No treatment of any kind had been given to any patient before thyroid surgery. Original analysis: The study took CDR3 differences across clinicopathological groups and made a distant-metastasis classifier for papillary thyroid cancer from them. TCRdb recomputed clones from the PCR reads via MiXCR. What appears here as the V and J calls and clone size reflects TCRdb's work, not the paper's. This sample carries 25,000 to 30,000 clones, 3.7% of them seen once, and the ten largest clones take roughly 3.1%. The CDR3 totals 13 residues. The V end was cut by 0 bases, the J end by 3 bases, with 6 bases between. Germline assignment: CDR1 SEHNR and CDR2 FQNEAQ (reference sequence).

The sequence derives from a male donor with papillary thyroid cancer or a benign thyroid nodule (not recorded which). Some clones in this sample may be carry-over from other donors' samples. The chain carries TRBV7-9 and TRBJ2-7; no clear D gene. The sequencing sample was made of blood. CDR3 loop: CASSLAGDYEQYF. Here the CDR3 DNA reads TGTGCCAGCAGCTTAGCTGGGGACTACGAGCAGTACTTC. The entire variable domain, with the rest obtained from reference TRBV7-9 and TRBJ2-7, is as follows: DTGVSQNPRHKITKRGQNVTFRCDPISEHNRLYWYRQTLGQGPEFLTYFQNEAQLEKSRLLSDRFSAERPKGSFSTLEIQRTEQGDSAMYLCASSLAGDYEQYFGPGTRLTVT.